This T cell receptor (beta chain) is from a study of T cell clonality in common variable immunodeficiency. Sequenced by immunoSEQ multiplex PCR; TCRdb stores in-frame clones only, minus some. The sample was found to contain over 30,000 clones, and every one recurs. Trimming removed 1 base from V and 6 bases from J; junction bases left unmatched: 8. The CDR3 covers 15 residues. Germline CDR1 and CDR2: SGHRS and YFSETQ. Notes on the study in general: Common variable immunodeficiency TCR beta sequences reportedly had fewer deletions and N-nucleotide insertions. CVID subjects showed higher TCRbeta clonality than healthy controls.

This clone has a handful of counts. The antigen is not known. The read terminates 3 residues ahead of where the CDR3 ends, so the germline J gene completes it. No CVID subject was ill or on immunomodulatory drugs when sampled. The sequenced sample was peripheral blood mononuclear cells. J is TRBJ2-7 and V is TRBV5-1; 9 bases align to TRBD1. The TCR was taken from a human donor with common variable immunodeficiency. The CDR3 DNA, read in part, is TGCGCCAGCAGCTTGATGGTGACAGGGGGTTCCGAG. This gives the protein CASSLMVTGGSE. The entire CDR3 reads CASSLMVTGGSEQYF.